What follows is one T cell receptor (beta chain) and its context. The source of the sample is a study of blood T cell repertoires in COVID-19. For the study at large: The origin of the acute and convalescent COVID-19 samples was the United States, Italy and Spain. PBMCs, B-cell-depleted T cells, or T cells provided the cDNA or gDNA that made up the material.

V was shortened by 4 bases and J by 5 bases, with 12 bases between the two germline ends. Looked up from germline, CDR1 is KGHSH and CDR2 is LQKENI. This CDR3 spans 13 amino acids. As originally analysed: Reference gene primer amplification gave estimated nucleated cell counts. Measured with immunoSEQ multiplex PCR; TCRdb has only the in-frame clones, and not every one. The DNA gave D and trimming, while V, J and clone size come from that table. The profile shows around 120,000 clones, roughly nine tenths of them singletons. The J gene is TRBJ2-7, the V gene TRBV18; D is perhaps TRBD1 (6 bases). Sequenced sample: peripheral blood. This receptor was identified in a woman aged 80 or older with acute or convalescent COVID-19. DNA for the CDR3: TGTGCCAGCTCACTCCTCCCAGGGGACGAGCAGTACTTC. This codes for CASSLLPGDEQYF.